This T cell receptor (beta chain) emerged from a study of PD-1 blockade in mismatch repair-deficient tumors. Study context: All were previously treated, progressing patients with some twelve mismatch repair-deficient cancer types.

Profiled with immunoSEQ multiplex PCR; TCRdb holds only in-frame clones, not every one. Among more than 40,000 clones listed, over 70% were seen once. Every patient had mismatch repair deficiency by PCR or immunohistochemistry. TCRs were sequenced from a few patients responding to pembrolizumab. This clone is a singleton in its sample. The antigen is undetermined. Study outcomes and limitations: Rapid post-treatment expansion, then contraction, generally preceding radiologic response, marked tumor-resident clones.

This CDR3 comprises 13 residues. The V gene lost 2 bases and the J gene lost 1 base, with 6 bases spanning the gap. Per the germline V gene, CDR1 is SGHTS and CDR2 is YDEGEE. Material: peripheral blood, obtained approximately 18 weeks after starting pembrolizumab. The chain carries TRBV5-8 and TRBJ1-2; no firm D call. The TCR comes from an adult with mismatch repair-deficient cancer. CDR3 coding DNA: TGTGCCAGCAGCTTTCTAAATAACTATGGCTACACCTTC. This codes for CASSFLNNYGYTF.